Each of the 16 T cell receptor beta chains below was sequenced from the same sample in a study of blood T cell repertoires in COVID-19. Some clones are missing from TCRdb's copy, which holds only in-frame ones; the method was immunoSEQ multiplex PCR. The table lists around 700,000 clones, about nine tenths of them singletons. Sequencing was carried out using peripheral blood. The source is a woman aged 18-30 years with acute or convalescent COVID-19.

This clone appeared a single time. The CDR3, as DNA: TGTGCCAGCAGTGCCACGAGACAGGCCGAGCAGTACTTC. As protein: CASSATRQAEQYF. This rearrangement joins TRBV2 to TRBJ2-7; tentatively, D is TRBD1 (6 bases). The V gene lost 4 bases and the J gene lost 6 bases, with 13 bases spanning the gap. In germline, CDR1 is SNHLY, CDR2 FYNNEI. This CDR3 has 13 amino acids.

The rearrangement links TRBV27 to TRBJ2-7; TRBD1 aligns across 8 bases. Germline CDR1 MNHEY, CDR2 SMNVEV (reference sequence). Losses at the gene ends were 5 bases for V and 0 bases for J; bases not matched to a gene: 6. The length of the CDR3 is 15 residues. CDR3 DNA: TGTGCCAGCAGTCCTCAGGGGGCGCTCTCCTACGAGCAGTACTTC. Translation gives CASSPQGALSYEQYF.

The V gene is TRBV5-1, the J gene TRBJ1-3, with D possibly TRBD1 on 6 matching bases. The CDR3 sequence is 16 residues long. Deletions cut 2 bases from V and 0 bases from J, with 12 bases between. CDR1 SGHRS and CDR2 YFSETQ come from the germline V gene. CDR3 nucleotide sequence: TGCGCCAGCAGCTTTACCGGACAGTCCTCTGGAAACACCATATATTTT. Its translation is CASSFTGQSSGNTIYF.

This clone was detected a few times. The V gene is TRBV7-2, the J gene TRBJ1-5, with no clear D. Looked up from germline, CDR1 is SGHTA and CDR2 is FQGNSA. This CDR3 comprises 13 residues. Trimming took 5 bases from V and 4 from J, leaving 9 bases between them. CDR3 protein: CASSPDSNQPQHF. The CDR3 DNA reads as TGTGCCAGCAGCCCTGATAGTAATCAGCCCCAGCATTTT.

This clone was recorded once. This rearrangement joins TRBV3-1 (or the pseudogene TRBV3-2) to TRBJ2-2, with 7 bases lining up with TRBD1. Germline V gives CDR1 LGHDT, CDR2 YNNKEL (reference sequence). The CDR3 spans 14 residues. V lost 4 bases to trimming and J lost 6 bases; unmatched junction nucleotides: 5. The chain's CDR3 is CASSPSQGAGELFF. The CDR3 DNA sequence: TGTGCCAGCAGCCCTTCCCAGGGGGCCGGGGAGCTGTTTTTT.

The J gene is TRBJ1-1, the V gene TRBV18, with 9 bases lining up with TRBD1. Germline V gives CDR1 KGHSH, CDR2 LQKENI. J gave up 0 bases and V 1 base, and 15 bases lay outside the gene matches. The CDR3 consists of 20 residues. The CDR3 region has the DNA TGTGCCAGCTCACCACAGCGACTCGGGACAGGGATCGGACTGAACACTGAAGCTTTCTTT. It is translated as CASSPQRLGTGIGLNTEAFF.

In this sample, this clone turned up once. The chain joins TRBV24-1 to TRBJ1-2, with TRBD1 as a possible D gene (5 bases). This CDR3 is 14 amino acids long. CDR1 KGHDR and CDR2 SFDVKD come from the germline V gene. Trimming took 3 bases from V and 7 from J, leaving 14 bases between them. The CDR3 DNA is TGTGCCACCAGTGATCCATCAGGGCATGGTGGCTACACCTTC. This translates into CATSDPSGHGGYTF.

This rearrangement joins TRBV11-1 to TRBJ2-7, with TRBD1 identical over 10 bases. CDR1 and CDR2 (germline): SGHAT, FQDESV (reference sequence). The CDR3 totals 14 residues. V lost 3 bases and J lost 5; bases outside the gene matches: 4. This CDR3 is CASSLGQGIDEQYF. CDR3 DNA sequence: TGTGCCAGCAGCTTGGGACAGGGGATCGACGAGCAGTACTTC. The full variable domain, in which reference TRBV11-1 and TRBJ2-7 provide the parts outside the CDR3, is EAEVAQSPRYKITEKSQAVAFWCDPISGHATLYWYRQILGQGPELLVQFQDESVVDDSQLPKDRFSAERLKGVDSTLKIQPAELGDSAMYLCASSLGQGIDEQYFGPGTRLTVT.

The rearrangement joins TRBV2 to TRBJ2-7, with unresolved D. This CDR3 region has 14 residues. Germline V CDR1 and CDR2: SNHLY, FYNNEI. V was cut by 4 bases and J by 0 bases, with 10 bases left in between. The CDR3 loop is CASSVRLDSYEQYF. Written as DNA, the CDR3 is TGTGCCAGCAGTGTAAGACTCGACTCCTACGAGCAGTACTTC.

J is TRBJ1-1 and V is TRBV28; possible D gene TRBD1, 5 bases. The V and J ends lost 6 bases and 4 bases respectively, with 18 bases between them. The CDR3 has 15 residues. The germline gives CDR1 MDHEN, CDR2 SYDVKM. The CDR3 protein is CASRHDSSAATEAFF. For the CDR3, the DNA is TGTGCCAGCAGACACGACAGTAGTGCCGCCACTGAAGCTTTCTTT.

In its sample, this clone was seen a few times. The chain employs TRBV18 and TRBJ1-2, with 10 positions matching TRBD1. Germline CDR1 reads KGHSH; CDR2 reads LQKENI. V trimming: 4 bases; J trimming: 8 bases; junction bases outside the gene matches: 7. The CDR3 is 14 amino acids. In nucleotides, the CDR3 is TGTGCCAGCTCACTAACCGGGACAGGGGACGGCTACACCTTC. It codes for CASSLTGTGDGYTF.

The gene calls are TRBV23-1 and TRBJ2-7; D is undetermined. TRBV23-1 is marked as an open reading frame, function uncertain. The V end lost 3 bases, the J end lost 3 bases, and 24 bases lay between the germline ends. The CDR3 covers 18 residues. As DNA, the CDR3 is TGCGCCAGCAGTCACCCGAAAGATCTAGGTCCCAATATCTACGAGCAGTACTTC. This translates into CASSHPKDLGPNIYEQYF.

This chain links TRBV5-1 with TRBJ1-2; a weak D match, TRBD1 (5 bases). V was clipped by 4 bases and J by 4 bases, with 11 bases between them. Germline V gene lookup returns CDR1 SGHRS and CDR2 YFSETQ. This CDR3 spans 13 amino acids. This CDR3 reads CASSTQGSYGYTF. The CDR3 DNA is TGCGCCAGCAGCACGCAGGGTAGCTATGGCTACACCTTC.

The chain carries TRBV10-2 and TRBJ1-1; no clear D gene. V lost 6 bases, J lost 0 bases, and 5 bases lay in between. CDR3 size: 12 residues. From germline, CDR1 is WSHSY and CDR2 SAAADI. CDR3 in amino acids: CASRGVNTEAFF. In DNA, the CDR3 is TGCGCCAGCAGGGGAGTGAACACTGAAGCTTTCTTT.

The rearrangement joins TRBV25-1 to TRBJ1-1, with 7 nucleotides matching TRBD1. The CDR3 sequence is 12 residues long. Germline trimming cut 5 bases from V and 11 bases from J; bases unmatched to any gene: 8. Looked up from germline, CDR1 is MGHDK and CDR2 is SYGVNS. The DNA for the CDR3 is TGTGCCAGCAGTCTGGGAACAGGGGCCGCTTTCTTT. Encoded protein: CASSLGTGAAFF.

This chain joins TRBV25-1 and TRBJ1-4, with 8 nucleotides matching TRBD1. The CDR3 runs 14 residues. CDR1 and CDR2 from the germline V gene are MGHDK and SYGVNS. The junction had 7 bases not matched to a gene; V was cut back by 6 bases and J by 7 bases. The CDR3 nucleotides read TGTGCCAGCAGCAGCAGGGGGCACGGTGAAAAACTGTTTTTT. Its protein is CASSSRGHGEKLFF.